The clone carrying this T cell receptor beta chain came up a few times. This sample is drawn from a study of cytotoxic CD8 clonotypes in ibrutinib-treated CLL. TCRdb keeps only in-frame clones here, not all; method: immunoSEQ multiplex PCR. The table has 300,000 or so clones, under 70% seen once. CDR3 length: 15 residues. CDR1 and CDR2 (germline): MGHRA, YSYEKL. V was clipped by 6 bases and J by 1 base, with 13 bases between them. The sequencing used PBMCs, collected after 36 months of ibrutinib treatment. The origin of this receptor is a human donor with chronic lymphocytic leukemia. The chain combines TRBV4-1 with TRBJ2-1; TRBD2 is a possible D gene (6 bases). CDR3 region: CASRAGGWSYNEQFF. The DNA for the CDR3 is TGCGCCAGCAGGGCCGGGGGTTGGTCCTACAATGAGCAGTTCTTC.